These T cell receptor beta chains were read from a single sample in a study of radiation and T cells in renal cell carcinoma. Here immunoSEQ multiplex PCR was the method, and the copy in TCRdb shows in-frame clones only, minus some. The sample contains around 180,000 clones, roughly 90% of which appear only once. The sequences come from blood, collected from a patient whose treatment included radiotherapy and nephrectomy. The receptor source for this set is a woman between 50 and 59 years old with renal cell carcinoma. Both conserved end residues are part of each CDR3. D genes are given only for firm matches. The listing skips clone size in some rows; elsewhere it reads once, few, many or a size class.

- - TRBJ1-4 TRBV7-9 TGTGCCAGCAGCTTAGGGGACCGAGATAATGAAAAACTGTTTTTT CASSLGDRDNEKLFF
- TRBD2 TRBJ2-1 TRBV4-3 TGCGCCAGCAGCCACGTAGCGGGGGGGTCCAATGAGCAGTTCTTC CASSHVAGGSNEQFF
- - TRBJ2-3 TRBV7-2 TGTGCCAGCAGATTAGGGAAGGGGAGCGCAGATACGCAGTATTTT CASRLGKGSADTQYF
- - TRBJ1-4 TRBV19 TGTGCCAGTAGTATAGCCCCCGTTGCAACTAATGAAAAACTGTTTTTT CASSIAPVATNEKLFF
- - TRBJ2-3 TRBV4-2 TGTGCCAGCAGCCAAGATAAAGCACCCGGGACTAGCACAGATACGCAGTATTTT CASSQDKAPGTSTDTQYF
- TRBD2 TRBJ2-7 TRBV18 TGTGCCAGCTCACCAGCACGGAGCGGGGGTGGATACGAGCAGTACTTC CASSPARSGGGYEQYF
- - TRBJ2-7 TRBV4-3 TGCGCCAGCAGCCAATATCTGAGGGGCGAGCAGTACTTC CASSQYLRGEQYF
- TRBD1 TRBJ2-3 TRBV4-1 TGCGCCAGCAGCCGAGGTAGACAGGGAGGCACAGATACGCAGTATTTT CASSRGRQGGTDTQYF
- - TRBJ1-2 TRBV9 TGTGCCAGCAGCGTACAGGGGAACTATGGCTACACCTTC CASSVQGNYGYTF
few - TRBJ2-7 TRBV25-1 TGTGCCAGCAGTGCGGGAGTAGAGGGTTGGGAATACGAGCAGTACTTC CASSAGVEGWEYEQYF
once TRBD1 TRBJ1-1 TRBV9 TGTGCCAGCAGCAAACGGGACAGGCGGATTAACACTGAAGCTTTCTTT CASSKRDRRINTEAFF
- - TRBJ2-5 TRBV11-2 TGTGCCAGCAGCTTAGAGGGTAGAATTAGTCAAGAGACCCAGTACTTC CASSLEGRISQETQYF
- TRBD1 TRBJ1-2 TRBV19 TGTGCCAGTAGTATGGCGGGACAGGGGGAGAATGGCTACACCTTC CASSMAGQGENGYTF
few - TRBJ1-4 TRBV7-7 TGTGCTAGCAGCCCCGACGGTGAAAAACTGTTTTTT CASSPDGEKLFF
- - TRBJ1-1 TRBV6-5 TGTGCCAGCGGGGTCGAGGGGCGGGCCACTGAAGCTTTCTTT CASGVEGRATEAFF
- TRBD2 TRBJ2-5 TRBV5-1 TGCGCCAGCAGCTCCGGGACTAGCGGACAAGAGACCCAGTACTTC CASSSGTSGQETQYF
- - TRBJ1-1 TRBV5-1 TGCGCCAGCAGCTTCTTACAGGGCGGCACTGAAGCTTTCTTT CASSFLQGGTEAFF
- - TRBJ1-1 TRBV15 TGTGCCACCAGCAGCACCAGCGGGGGCCGGAACACTGAAGCTTTCTTT CATSSTSGGRNTEAFF
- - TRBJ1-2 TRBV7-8 TGTGCCAGCAGCTCGGCGGGTAACTATGGCTACACCTTC CASSSAGNYGYTF
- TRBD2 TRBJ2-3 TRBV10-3 TGTGCCATCGGGTCACTAGCGAACACAGATACGCAGTATTTT CAIGSLANTDTQYF
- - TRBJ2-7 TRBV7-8 TGTGCCAGCAGCTTAGCGCGGACTACCTCCTACGAGCAGTACTTC CASSLARTTSYEQYF
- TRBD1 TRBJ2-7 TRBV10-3 TGTGCCATCAGCAGGGACAGGAGGGACGAGCAGTACTTC CAISRDRRDEQYF
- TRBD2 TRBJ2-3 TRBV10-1 TGCGCCAGCAGTACCGGGACTAGCGGGGGCCCAGATACGCAGTATTTT CASSTGTSGGPDTQYF
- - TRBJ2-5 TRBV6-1 TGTGCCAGCAGTGGGGGACTTCGCCAAGGGGAGACCCAGTACTTC CASSGGLRQGETQYF
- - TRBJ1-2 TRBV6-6 TGTGCCAGCAGTACCCGGGACGACATCTATGGCTACACCTTC CASSTRDDIYGYTF
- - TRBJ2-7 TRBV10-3 TGTGCCACGCTAATCGGGGGATCGGCCTACGAGCAGTACTTC CATLIGGSAYEQYF
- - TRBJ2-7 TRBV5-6 TGTGCCAGCAGCCGTAGGGGGATCTACGAGCAGTACTTC CASSRRGIYEQYF
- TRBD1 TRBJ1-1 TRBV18 TGTGCCAGCTCACCGTTGGGACAGGGAATATTCGGGAACACTGAAGCTTTCTTT CASSPLGQGIFGNTEAFF
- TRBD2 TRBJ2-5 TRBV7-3 TGTGCCAGCAGCTCCTCTGGGACTAGCGGAGAGACCCAGTACTTC CASSSSGTSGETQYF
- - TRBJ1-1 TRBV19 TGTGCCAGTAGTATCCTCGGCGGGGGCGCTGAAGCTTTCTTT CASSILGGGAEAFF
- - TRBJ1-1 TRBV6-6 TGTGCCAGCAGCACAGAACGGGGAACCACTGAAGCTTTCTTT CASSTERGTTEAFF
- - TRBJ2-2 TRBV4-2 TGTGCCAGCAGCAGGGGGGCCGAGCTGTTTTTT CASSRGAELFF
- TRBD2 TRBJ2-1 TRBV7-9 TGTGCCAGCAGCCCCGGGGGGGCCTACAATGAGCAGTTCTTC CASSPGGAYNEQFF
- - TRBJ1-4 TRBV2 TGTGCCAGCAGGGGTAATGGTCAGCCTAAGGAAAAACTGTTTTTT CASRGNGQPKEKLFF
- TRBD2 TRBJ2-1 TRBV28 TGTGCCAGCAGGGAGATCATGACGGGAGGGACCAATGAGCAGTTCTTC CASREIMTGGTNEQFF
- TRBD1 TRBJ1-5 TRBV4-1 TGCGCCAGCAGCCGGGGAAGGACAGGGGGAAATCAGCCCCAGCATTTT CASSRGRTGGNQPQHF
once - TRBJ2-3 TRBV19 TGTGCCAGTAGTCCCCTCAGCACGGGGAGCACAGATACGCAGTATTTT CASSPLSTGSTDTQYF
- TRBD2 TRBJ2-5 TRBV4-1 TGCGCCAGCAGCCAATCATCCCAGACTAGCGGGGAGGCAGAGACCCAGTACTTC CASSQSSQTSGEAETQYF
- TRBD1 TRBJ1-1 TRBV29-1 TGCAGCGCTGAACCGACAGGGGGGCAGCAGGGAGGTGAAGCTTTCTTT CSAEPTGGQQGGEAFF
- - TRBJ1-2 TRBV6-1 TGTGCCAGCAGTGAAGCCCTTATAGGCGCTGCGACCTTC CASSEALIGAATF
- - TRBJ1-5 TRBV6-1 TGTGCCAGCAGTGAAATGGGGCGACAGTTCCAGCCCCAGCATTTT CASSEMGRQFQPQHF
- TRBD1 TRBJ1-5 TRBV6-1 TGTGCCAGCAGTGTTACAGGGGCCGGAGGGCTAGGCAATCAGCCCCAGCATTTT CASSVTGAGGLGNQPQHF
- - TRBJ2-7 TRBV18 TGTGCCAGCTCACCACTGGGGCTTTCCTACGAGCAGTACTTC CASSPLGLSYEQYF
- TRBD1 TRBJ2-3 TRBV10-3 TGTGCCATCAGTCCTGGACAGGGTGGTGTAGATACGCAGTATTTT CAISPGQGGVDTQYF
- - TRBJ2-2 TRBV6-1 TGTGCCAGCAGGATTGCCCCCGCCGGGACCGGGGAGCTGTTTTTT CASRIAPAGTGELFF